The 2 T cell receptor beta chains presented below share a single source sample, sequenced in a study of OX40 agonist ivuxolimab in advanced cancers. Produced via immunoSEQ multiplex PCR; TCRdb's table is partial and in-frame only. The table has about 140,000 clones, about 93% seen once. Specimen: CD4+ or CD8+ T cells sorted from blood, collected in a trial of the OX40 agonist ivuxolimab. These receptors were collected from an adult with an advanced solid tumor such as melanoma, head and neck, liver or kidney cancer.

V is TRBV28 and J is TRBJ2-7; the match to TRBD1 covers 8 bases. CDR1 and CDR2 (germline): MDHEN, SYDVKM. This CDR3 has 13 amino acids. J gave up 4 bases and V 8 bases, and 7 bases lay outside the gene matches. The CDR3: CASSRDRPYEQYF. The CDR3 DNA sequence: TGTGCCAGCTCCCGGGACAGGCCTTACGAGCAGTACTTC.

The V gene is TRBV18, the J gene TRBJ2-7; TRBD2 matches at 14 bases. The CDR3 covers 14 residues. V was clipped by 6 bases and J by 6 bases; unmatched bases: 4. CDR1 and CDR2 from the germline V gene are KGHSH and LQKENI. CDR3 protein: CASSPTSGRAEQYF. The CDR3 DNA is TGTGCCAGCTCGCCGACTAGCGGGAGGGCCGAGCAGTACTTC.